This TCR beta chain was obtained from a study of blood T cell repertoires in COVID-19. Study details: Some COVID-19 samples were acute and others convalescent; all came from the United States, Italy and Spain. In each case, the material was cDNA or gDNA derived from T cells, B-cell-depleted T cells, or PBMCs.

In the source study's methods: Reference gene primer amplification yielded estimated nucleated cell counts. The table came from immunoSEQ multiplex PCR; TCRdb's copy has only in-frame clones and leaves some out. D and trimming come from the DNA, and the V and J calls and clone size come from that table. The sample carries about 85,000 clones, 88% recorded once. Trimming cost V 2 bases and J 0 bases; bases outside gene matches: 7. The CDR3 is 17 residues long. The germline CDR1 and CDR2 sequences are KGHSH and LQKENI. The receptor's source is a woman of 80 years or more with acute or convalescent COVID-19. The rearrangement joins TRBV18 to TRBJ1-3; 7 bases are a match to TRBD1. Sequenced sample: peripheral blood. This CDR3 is CASSPATGQSSGNTIYF. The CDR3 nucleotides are TGTGCCAGCTCACCAGCGACAGGGCAGTCCTCTGGAAACACCATATATTTT.